What follows describes a single T cell receptor beta chain. The antigen remains undetermined. This specimen comes from a study of glioma-infiltrating T cells after dendritic cell vaccination. Whole-study context: Between about 2002 and 2013, patients got autologous tumor lysate-pulsed dendritic cell vaccines.

Points from the study as a whole: Only a small number of patients had complete blood and tumor samples.

Regarding time point: after dendritic cell vaccination, including at tumor progression/relapse. Sequencing was performed with immunoSEQ multiplex PCR; in TCRdb, only in-frame clones are kept and a portion is missing. Seen here are fewer than 95,000 clones, less than 85% observed once, and the top ten hold 8.5%. Germline CDR1 is SGHRS and CDR2 is YFSETQ. With 7 bases removed from V and 5 bases from J, the gap between germline ends came to 24 bases. The CDR3 covers 16 residues. This receptor was identified in a human donor with glioblastoma. The chain couples TRBV5-1 to TRBJ2-5; tentative D call: TRBD2 (7 bases). The specimen comprised blood, sampled after dendritic cell vaccination. The CDR3 sequence is CASLTSPGGPGETQYF. The CDR3 bases are TGCGCCAGCCTAACTAGCCCCGGGGGGCCAGGGGAGACCCAGTACTTC.